This entry describes one T cell receptor beta chain. Its antigen is not identified. The data originate from a study of shared clonotypes between healthy human individuals. At the level of the study: Samples came from a couple of female and a few male donors aged 18 to 49.

Samples underwent the assay at deep level. The protocol was immunoSEQ multiplex PCR, while the TCRdb copy is restricted to in-frame clones and leaves out a portion. The sample shows over a million clones, around four fifths of them seen only once. Germline CDR1 is KGHSH and CDR2 is LQKENI. The germline V and J ends were trimmed by 1 base and 5 bases, with 11 bases remaining between them. This CDR3 is 14 amino acids long. Those who donated, Caucasian adults without exception, all lived in Nashville, Tennessee. Overall study findings and caveats: Few donors restricted represented genetic and exposure-history diversity.

This sequence was found in a young man in good health. This rearrangement joins TRBV18 to TRBJ2-5; D gene uncertain. The sample consisted of memory CD4+ T cells sorted from blood. Documented subset: CD45RA-negative fraction. As DNA, the CDR3 is TGTGCCAGCTCACCACTGGGATCTGGTGAGACCCAGTACTTC. It is translated as CASSPLGSGETQYF.